This T cell receptor (beta chain) was captured in a study of shared clonotypes between healthy human individuals. On the study more broadly: The cohort had two women and a few men, ages 18 to 49. General study findings and limits: Sampling included only blood; tissue repertoires likely differ.

Evenly divided among several immunoSEQ plates was the genomic DNA of each subset. Produced via immunoSEQ multiplex PCR; TCRdb's table is partial and in-frame only. The sample holds hundreds of thousands of clones, less than 80% seen once. The sample holds many counts of this clone. What it recognizes is unknown. This sequence originates from a woman aged 25 to 45 in good health. Sequenced material: memory CD4+ T cells sorted from blood. Described subset: CD45RA-negative fraction.

CDR3: CASSASWRGSEQYF. The CDR3 DNA is TGTGCCAGCAGCGCCTCATGGCGGGGCTCCGAGCAGTACTTC. The chain links TRBV14 to TRBJ2-7; perhaps TRBD2 as D (6 bases). V lost 5 bases and J 6 bases, leaving 17 bases between the germline ends. Germline lookup yields CDR1 SGHDN and CDR2 FVKESK. This CDR3 has 14 amino acids.